These 9 T cell receptor beta chains were all obtained from the same sample, sequenced in a study of blood T cell repertoires in COVID-19. Profiling relied on immunoSEQ multiplex PCR, and the TCRdb table lists in-frame clones only, not all of them. This table has 100,000 to 150,000 clones, around 87% appearing once. What was sequenced was peripheral blood. These receptors were obtained from a woman aged 55-70 years with acute or convalescent COVID-19.

The chain has TRBV2 and TRBJ2-2, with 8 positions matching TRBD1. The junction had 7 bases not matched to a gene; V was cut back by 6 bases and J by 7 bases. This CDR3 region has 14 residues. Per the germline V gene, CDR1 is SNHLY and CDR2 is FYNNEI. The CDR3 loop reads CASRVQGVSGELFF. The CDR3, as DNA: TGTGCCAGCAGGGTACAGGGGGTGAGCGGGGAGCTGTTTTTT.

The rearrangement uses TRBV5-1 and TRBJ2-4; weak D call: TRBD2 (5 bases). The CDR3 is made up of 14 amino acids. Trimming took 2 bases from V and 6 from J, leaving 12 bases between them. The germline V gene encodes CDR1 SGHRS and CDR2 YFSETQ. The CDR3 DNA follows: TGCGCCAGCAGCTTCGGTAGCGATCCAAACATTCAGTACTTC. Its protein is CASSFGSDPNIQYF.

This CDR3 reads CASSLRGDSYNEQFF. As DNA, the CDR3 is TGTGCCAGCAGCTTACGGGGGGACTCCTACAATGAGCAGTTCTTC. This chain uses TRBV7-3 with TRBJ2-1; 7 bases line up with TRBD2. Germline CDR1 reads SGHTA; CDR2 reads FQGTGA. The CDR3 loop spans 15 amino acids. V trimming: 2 bases; J trimming: 0 bases; junction bases outside the gene matches: 1.

This clone has more than one count but fewer than ten. This chain uses TRBV4-2 with TRBJ2-1; D uncertain. Trimming took 0 bases from V and 6 from J, leaving 9 bases between them. The CDR3 is 14 residues long. The germline gives CDR1 LGHNA, CDR2 YNFKEQ. The chain's CDR3 is CASSQDLNGNEQFF. CDR3 coding DNA: TGTGCCAGCAGCCAAGACCTAAACGGCAATGAGCAGTTCTTC.

This clone was detected only a few times. This chain uses TRBV5-4 with TRBJ1-6; D is uncertain. The CDR3 consists of 14 residues. V lost 0 bases and J 6 bases, leaving 7 bases between the germline ends. Germline assignment: CDR1 SGHNT and CDR2 YYREEE (reference sequence). CDR3 nucleotide sequence: TGTGCCAGCAGCTTGGGACTTTCTAATTCACCCCTCCACTTT. Encoded protein: CASSLGLSNSPLHF.

The chain couples TRBV18 to TRBJ2-1, with D possibly matching TRBD2 (5 bases). This CDR3 is 13 amino acids long. V lost 3 bases to trimming and J lost 6 bases, with 9 bases between them. Looked up from germline, CDR1 is KGHSH and CDR2 is LQKENI. CDR3 region: CASSPERTNEQFF. CDR3 in DNA: TGTGCCAGCTCACCGGAGCGGACCAATGAGCAGTTCTTC.

The gene calls are TRBV19 and TRBJ1-2; TRBD1 matches 7 bases. The CDR3 loop spans 13 amino acids. With V trimmed by 3 bases and J by 6 bases, 4 bases remained unmatched. Germline CDR1 LNHDA, CDR2 SQIVND (reference sequence). The CDR3 reads CASSMGQGDGYTF. The CDR3 DNA is TGTGCCAGTAGTATGGGCCAGGGGGATGGCTACACCTTC.

This chain uses TRBV28 with TRBJ1-3; maybe TRBD1 (5 bases). The CDR3 has 13 residues. V was clipped by 8 bases and J by 6 bases, with 14 bases between them. Germline assignment: CDR1 MDHEN and CDR2 SYDVKM. CDR3 DNA: TGTGCCAGCTCGGAGGGGCTAGTAAACACCATATATTTT. Translated, it gives CASSEGLVNTIYF.

This chain uses TRBV27 with TRBJ2-1; a possible D gene is TRBD2 (5 bases). Trimming shortened V by 3 bases and J by 9 bases, and 12 bases separated the two germline ends. This CDR3 contains 13 residues. The germline V gene has CDR1 MNHEY and CDR2 SMNVEV (reference sequence). Here the CDR3 reads CASSFAQRVEQFF. DNA of the CDR3: TGTGCCAGCAGTTTTGCTCAGAGGGTTGAGCAGTTCTTC.